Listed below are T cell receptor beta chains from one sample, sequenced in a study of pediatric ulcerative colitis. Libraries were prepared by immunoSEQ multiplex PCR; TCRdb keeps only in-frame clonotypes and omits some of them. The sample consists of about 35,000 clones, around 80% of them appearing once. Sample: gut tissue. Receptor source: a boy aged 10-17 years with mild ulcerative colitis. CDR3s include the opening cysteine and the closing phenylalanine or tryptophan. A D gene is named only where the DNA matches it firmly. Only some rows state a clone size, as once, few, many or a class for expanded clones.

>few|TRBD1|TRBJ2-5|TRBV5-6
TGTGCCAGCAGCTTGGGGGACAGGAGGACGGAGACCCAGTACTTC
CASSLGDRRTETQYF
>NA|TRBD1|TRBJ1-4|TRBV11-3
TGTGCCAGCAGCCCTCAATACAGGGGGTATAATGAAAAACTGTTTTTT
CASSPQYRGYNEKLFF
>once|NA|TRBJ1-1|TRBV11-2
TGTGCCAGCAGCTCTAGACGGGACACTGAAGCTTTCTTT
CASSSRRDTEAFF
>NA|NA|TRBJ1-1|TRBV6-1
TGTGCCAGCACCGAACGGTGGAACACTGAAGCTTTCTTT
CASTERWNTEAFF
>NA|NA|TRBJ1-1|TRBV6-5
TGTGCCAGCGCAGGGGCTACCACTGAAGCTTTCTTT
CASAGATTEAFF
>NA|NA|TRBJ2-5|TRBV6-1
TGTGCCAGCAGACCACAGAACCAAGAGACCCAGTACTTC
CASRPQNQETQYF
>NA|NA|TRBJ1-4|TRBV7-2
TGTGCCAGCAGCCCTATCAGGGCGTCAGTACTGTTTTTT
CASSPIRASVLFF
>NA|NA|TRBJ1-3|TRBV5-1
TGCGCCAGCAGCTTGGGAGTCGATTATTACTCTGGAAACACCATATATTTT
CASSLGVDYYSGNTIYF
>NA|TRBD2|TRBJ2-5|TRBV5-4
TGTGCCAGCAGCTTCAGACTAGCGGGGGGGCAAGAGACCCAGTACTTC
CASSFRLAGGQETQYF
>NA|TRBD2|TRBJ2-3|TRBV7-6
TGTGCCAGCAGCTTGGGGCGGGGGGACACAGATACGCAGTATTTT
CASSLGRGDTDTQYF
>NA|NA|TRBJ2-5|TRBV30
TGTGCCTGGAAGGCGAAGGGGGATGTGGAGACCCAGTACTTC
CAWKAKGDVETQYF
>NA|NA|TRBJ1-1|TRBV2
TGTGCCAGCAGTGAAGCGACAATTTCAGGACCGAACACTGAAGCTTTCTTT
CASSEATISGPNTEAFF
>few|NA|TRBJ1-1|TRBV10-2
TGCGCCAGCAGCGATCCCGCCGCTAGGACGGGGAACACTGAAGCTTTCTTT
CASSDPAARTGNTEAFF
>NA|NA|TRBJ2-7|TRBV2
TGTGCCAGCAGTAAGAACAGGGAGAACTACGAGCAGTACTTC
CASSKNRENYEQYF
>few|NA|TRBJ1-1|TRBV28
TGTGCCAGCACCCTCCCAGGGAAGGATGAAGCTTTCTTT
CASTLPGKDEAFF
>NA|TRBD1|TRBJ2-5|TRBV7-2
TGTGCCAGCAGCCTTATAGGGACAGAAGAGACCCAGTACTTC
CASSLIGTEETQYF
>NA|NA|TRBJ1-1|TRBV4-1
TGCGCCAGCAGCCCCTCCCGGGGTTACACTGAAGCTTTCTTT
CASSPSRGYTEAFF
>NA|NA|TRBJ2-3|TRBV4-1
TGCGCCAGCAGCCAAATGGGGGCAGATACGCAGTATTTT
CASSQMGADTQYF
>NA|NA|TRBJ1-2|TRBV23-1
TGCGCCAGCAGTCAATCGGGATCATGTAACTATGGCTACACCTTC
CASSQSGSCNYGYTF
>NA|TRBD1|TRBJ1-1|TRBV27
TGTGCCAGCAGTCCCCTCGGACAGGGCCTTGACACTGAAGCTTTCTTT
CASSPLGQGLDTEAFF
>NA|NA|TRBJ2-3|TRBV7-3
TGTGCCAGCAGCTTAGGGGTACCCCCAGATACGCAGTATTTT
CASSLGVPPDTQYF
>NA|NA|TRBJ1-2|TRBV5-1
TGCGCCAGCAGCTTGTCGGCAGGAACGACGGGCTACACCTTC
CASSLSAGTTGYTF
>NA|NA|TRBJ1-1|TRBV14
TGTGCCAGCAGCCTCCAAGGGGGAACTGAAGCTTTCTTT
CASSLQGGTEAFF
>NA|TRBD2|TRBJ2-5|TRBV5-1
TGCGCCAGCAACTTAGCGGGGGGCGACTCAGAGACCCAGTACTTC
CASNLAGGDSETQYF
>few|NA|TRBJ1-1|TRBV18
TGTGCCAGCTCACCAGGTAGAAACACTGAAGCTTTCTTT
CASSPGRNTEAFF
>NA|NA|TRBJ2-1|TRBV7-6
TGTGCCAGCAGCCTCCGATGGGGAGACAATGAGCAGTTCTTC
CASSLRWGDNEQFF
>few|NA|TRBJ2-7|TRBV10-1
TGCGCCAGCAGTGAGCAGGCCTCCTACGAGCAGTACTTC
CASSEQASYEQYF
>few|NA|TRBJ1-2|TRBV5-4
TGTGCCAGCAGCTTGTTCGGCAGGGCTAACTATGGCTACACCTTC
CASSLFGRANYGYTF
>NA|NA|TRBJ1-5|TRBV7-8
TGTGCCAGCAGCTTGTCGTATAGCAATCAGCCCCAGCATTTT
CASSLSYSNQPQHF
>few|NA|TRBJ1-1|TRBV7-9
TGTGCCAGCAGTTGGACAGCGAACACTGAAGCTTTCTTT
CASSWTANTEAFF
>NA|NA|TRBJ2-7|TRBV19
TGTGCCAGTAGTATATCCCCCTGGACATCTGAGCCCTACGAGCAGTACTTC
CASSISPWTSEPYEQYF
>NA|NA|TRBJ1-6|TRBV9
TGTGCCAGCAGCGAACAGGGTCATAATTCACCCCTCCACTTT
CASSEQGHNSPLHF
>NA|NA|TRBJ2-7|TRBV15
TGTGCCACCAGCACGTCCGGGACATTCGAGCAGTACTTC
CATSTSGTFEQYF
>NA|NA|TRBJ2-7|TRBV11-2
TGTGCCAGCAGCTTCAGCAGGGTGGCTGGGGACGAGCAGTACTTC
CASSFSRVAGDEQYF
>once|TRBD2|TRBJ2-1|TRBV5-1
TGCGCCAGCGGACTAGGGGTAGCGGTGCCCAATGAGCAGTTCTTC
CASGLGVAVPNEQFF
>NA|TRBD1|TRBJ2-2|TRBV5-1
TGCGCCAGCACCGGGACAGGGTACGCGAACACCGGGGAGCTGTTTTTT
CASTGTGYANTGELFF
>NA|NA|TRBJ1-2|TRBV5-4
TGTGCCAGCAGCTTGGGCAGGGACTATGGCTACACCTTC
CASSLGRDYGYTF
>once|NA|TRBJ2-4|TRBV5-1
TGCGCCAGCAGCTTGGAGTACTATGCCAAAAACATTCAGTACTTC
CASSLEYYAKNIQYF
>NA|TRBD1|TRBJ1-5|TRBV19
TGTGCCAGTAGTATGAACAGGGGTATGGAGCCCCAGCATTTT
CASSMNRGMEPQHF
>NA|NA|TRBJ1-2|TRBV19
TGTGCCAGTATTTCCGACAGGCGCGATGGCTACACCTTC
CASISDRRDGYTF
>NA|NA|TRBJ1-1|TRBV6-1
TGTGCCAGCAGTGGACGGCACACTGAAGCTTTCTTT
CASSGRHTEAFF
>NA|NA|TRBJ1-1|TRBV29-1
TGCAGCGTTGAATTTAGCGTGAACACTGAAGCTTTCTTT
CSVEFSVNTEAFF
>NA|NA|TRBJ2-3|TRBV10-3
TGTGCCCTCTCAGGGACTAGCACAGATACGCAGTATTTT
CALSGTSTDTQYF
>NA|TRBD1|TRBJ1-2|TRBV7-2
TGTGCCAGCAGCTTAATTCAGGGGGCCGTCTATGGCTACACCTTC
CASSLIQGAVYGYTF
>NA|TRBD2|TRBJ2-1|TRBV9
TGTGCCAGCAGCGCCGGACTAGCGGGGGGGCCGGCGAATGAGCAGTTCTTC
CASSAGLAGGPANEQFF
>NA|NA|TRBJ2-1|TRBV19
TGTGCCAGTAGCTCCCTGGGCGATGAGCAGTTCTTC
CASSSLGDEQFF
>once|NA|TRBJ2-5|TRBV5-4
TGTGCCAGCAGCTTGGCCAGCCAAGAGACCCAGTACTTC
CASSLASQETQYF
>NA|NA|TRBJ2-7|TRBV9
TGTGCCAGCAGCCCCGACAGTAGGCGGTCCTACGAGCAGTACTTC
CASSPDSRRSYEQYF
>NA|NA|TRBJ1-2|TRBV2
TGTGCCAGCAGTGGTTCGGGATCTCTGGGACTCTATGGCTACACCTTC
CASSGSGSLGLYGYTF
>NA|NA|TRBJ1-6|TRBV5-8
TGTGCCAGCAGCATGGCACAGGGAGGTAATTCACCCCTCCACTTT
CASSMAQGGNSPLHF
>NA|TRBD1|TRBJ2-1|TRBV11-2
TGTGCCAGCAGCTTAGCCCGGGACAGGGCTGAGCAGTTCTTC
CASSLARDRAEQFF
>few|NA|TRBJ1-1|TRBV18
TGTGCCAGCTCACGAGAGTCGTCGAACACTGAAGCTTTCTTT
CASSRESSNTEAFF
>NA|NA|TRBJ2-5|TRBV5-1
TGCGCCACCTCATTCGGGTACCAAGAGACCCAGTACTTC
CATSFGYQETQYF
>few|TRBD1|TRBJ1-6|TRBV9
TGTGCCAGCATTGAGCGGGACAGGGGGGAATCACCCCTCCACTTT
CASIERDRGESPLHF
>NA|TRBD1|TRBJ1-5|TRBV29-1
TGCAGCGCCCAGGGGGAATATGATCAGCCCCAGCATTTT
CSAQGEYDQPQHF
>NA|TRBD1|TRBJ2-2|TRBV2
TGTGCCAGCGGTGGGGGACAGGGGGCAACCGGGGAGCTGTTTTTT
CASGGGQGATGELFF
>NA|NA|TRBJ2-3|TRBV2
TGTGCCAGCAAGTCGGGACTCAGCACAGATACGCAGTATTTT
CASKSGLSTDTQYF
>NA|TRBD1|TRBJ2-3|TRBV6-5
TGTGCCAGCAGCCTTGGGACAGGCACAGATACGCAGTATTTT
CASSLGTGTDTQYF
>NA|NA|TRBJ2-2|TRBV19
TGTGCCAGTAGTATGGAGAGGGCCGGGGAGCTGTTTTTT
CASSMERAGELFF
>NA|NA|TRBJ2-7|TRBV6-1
TGTGCCAGCAGTGCCCTAGGGGGGTGGGCAGGTTCTCTCCACGAGCAGTACTTC
CASSALGGWAGSLHEQYF